The clone carrying this T cell receptor (beta chain) occurred a few times. The data stem from a study of tumor-infiltrating lymphocytes in oesophageal squamous cell carcinoma. TCRdb independently ran MiXCR on the PCR reads; one entry per CDR3 protein. This table holds about 14,000 distinct CDR3 sequences, almost 50% found once. V lost 4 bases to trimming and J lost 6 bases; unmatched junction nucleotides: 11. The CDR3 is 15 residues long. Looked up from germline, CDR1 is SGHVS and CDR2 is FNYEAQ. The V gene is TRBV7-6, the J gene TRBJ2-7; 8 bases align to TRBD1. The sequence came from a male donor with esophageal squamous cell carcinoma. The specimen was blood. Here the CDR3 DNA reads TGTGCCAGCAGCTCGCGTGGGACAGGAGGAACCGAGCAGTACTTC. It specifies CASSSRGTGGTEQYF.